Given below is one T cell receptor (beta chain) in context. Its antigen is undetermined. This entry comes from a study of T cell responses to AZD1222 COVID-19 vaccine. The CDR3 extends over 21 amino acids. The method was immunoSEQ multiplex PCR; TCRdb's version includes in-frame clones alone and lacks a portion of them. Of 140,000 to 150,000 clones in the sample, roughly 92% were seen once. Study-level results: Only five to seven AZD1222 recipients were seropositive at baseline. The donors showed a predominance of white British ancestry and of females, with possible underestimation of clonal diversity. Sampling that yielded the repertoires occurred only after the peak T cell response.

The chain recombines TRBV21-1 with TRBJ2-1; the D call TRBD2 from the table was never checked on the DNA. TRBV21-1 is deemed a pseudogene. This TCR was sampled from an adult in good health. This sample comprised peripheral blood, obtained on day 0 of AZD1222 vaccination. CDR3 loop: CASTVTPHGTSGRDAYNEQFF. Written as DNA, the CDR3 is TGTGCCAGCACCGTTACACCCCACGGGACTAGCGGGAGAGACGCCTACAATGAGCAGTTCTTC.